This T cell receptor (beta chain) stems from a study of T cells in Graves' hyperthyroidism and ophthalmopathy. Pregnant or lactating patients were excluded, as were those with uncontrolled infection or other autoimmune disease. Diagnoses used clinical symptoms, serum thyroxine and TRAb, thyroid ultrasound and orbital computed tomography. Ten or more counts support this clonotype. From germline, CDR1 is LGHDT and CDR2 YNNKEL (reference sequence). CDR3 length: 15 amino acids. With 4 bases clipped from V and 7 bases from J, the junction kept 8 bases outside the gene matches. From RNA transcripts, TCR beta CDR3 regions were amplified. The study used the HTBI primer set for a first-round RT-PCR of the TCR CDR3. Via MiXCR, TCRdb re-called the multiplex PCR reads, giving one row per CDR3 protein. The repertoire holds a few hundred thousand distinct CDR3 sequences, with approximately 20% as singletons.

The chain has TRBV3-1 and TRBJ2-7, with 12 bases matching TRBD1. The sample taken for sequencing was blood. The receptor was derived from a middle-aged man with Graves' hyperthyroidism. CDR3 sequence: CASSPSGQGAREQYF. The CDR3 nucleotides are TGTGCCAGCAGCCCGTCGGGACAGGGGGCTCGGGAGCAGTACTTC.